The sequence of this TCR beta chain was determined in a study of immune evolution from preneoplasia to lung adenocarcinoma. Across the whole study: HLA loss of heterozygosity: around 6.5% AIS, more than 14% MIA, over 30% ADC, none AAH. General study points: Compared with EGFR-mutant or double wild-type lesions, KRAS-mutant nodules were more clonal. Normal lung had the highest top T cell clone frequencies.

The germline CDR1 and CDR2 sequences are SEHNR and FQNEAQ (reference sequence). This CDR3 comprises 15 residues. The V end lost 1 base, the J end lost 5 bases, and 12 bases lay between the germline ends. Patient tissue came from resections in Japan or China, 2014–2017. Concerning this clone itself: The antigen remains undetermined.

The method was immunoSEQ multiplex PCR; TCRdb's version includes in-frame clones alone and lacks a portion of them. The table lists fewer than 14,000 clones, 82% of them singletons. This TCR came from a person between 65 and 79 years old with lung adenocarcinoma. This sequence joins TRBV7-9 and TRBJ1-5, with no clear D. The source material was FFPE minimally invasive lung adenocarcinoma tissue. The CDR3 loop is CASSLGAAADQPQHF. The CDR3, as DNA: TGTGCCAGCAGCTTAGGCGCGGCAGCCGATCAGCCCCAGCATTTT. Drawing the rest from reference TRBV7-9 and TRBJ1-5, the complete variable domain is DTGVSQNPRHKITKRGQNVTFRCDPISEHNRLYWYRQTLGQGPEFLTYFQNEAQLEKSRLLSDRFSAERPKGSFSTLEIQRTEQGDSAMYLCASSLGAAADQPQHFGDGTRLSIL.